This TCR beta chain derives from a study of cytomegalovirus exposure and HLA in healthy donors. Study-wide results and caveats: More than 150 TCR beta chains were listed as cytomegalovirus-associated. TCR beta V- and J-gene trimming, according to a later analysis, was linked to a missense DCLRE1C variant. In a later analysis, at a false discovery rate of 0.05, fewer than 20,000 TCR beta sequences matched HLA alleles.

The CDR3 loop spans 15 amino acids. With V trimmed by 4 bases and J by 4 bases, 5 bases remained unmatched. Germline CDR1 is SGHTA and CDR2 is FQGTGA. The study did not record CMV serostatus for this donor. Amplification used 60 Vbeta primers and 13 Jbeta primers. Measured with immunoSEQ multiplex PCR; TCRdb has only the in-frame clones, and not every one. The table records approximately 150,000 clones, 79% of them present only once. As regards this clone: Antigen specificity is unknown.

The sequenced material came from PBMCs. This TCR was sampled from a human donor in good health. The chain couples TRBV7-3 to TRBJ2-5, with 11 positions matching TRBD1. The CDR3 reads CASSSGQGVGETQYF. The CDR3 bases are TGTGCCAGCAGCTCGGGACAGGGGGTAGGAGAGACCCAGTACTTC.